One T cell receptor beta chain is described in this entry. Method: immunoSEQ multiplex PCR; TCRdb's copy keeps in-frame clones and lacks some. The repertoire holds around 280,000 clones, with about nine tenths as singletons. With 9 bases removed from V and 0 bases from J, the gap between germline ends came to 11 bases. Germline V CDR1 and CDR2: WSHSY, SAAADI. This CDR3 is built from 14 residues. The sample is drawn from a study of blood T cell repertoires in COVID-19. For the study at large: Nucleic acid was either cDNA or gDNA, and it came from T cells, B-cell-depleted T cells, or PBMCs.

Participants reported their clinical history, and cohort assignment relied on those reports. Before being deemed recovered, Cohort 3 donors had two negative PCRs, clearance, or symptom resolution. This TCR derives from a woman aged 40 to 50 who had recovered from COVID-19. This chain connects TRBV10-2 to TRBJ1-4; a weak D match, TRBD1 (5 bases). Sequencing input: PBMCs or T cells enriched from blood (not recorded which). The CDR3 region has the DNA TGCGCCAGTCAGGGTGGGGCAACTAATGAAAAACTGTTTTTT. Its protein product is CASQGGATNEKLFF.